This TCR beta chain derives from a study of blood T cell repertoires in COVID-19 (dated by TCRdb to 2020 to 2021). For the wider study: The collaborator samples originated in the United States, Italy and Spain and spanned the acute and convalescent phases of COVID-19. The prospective study material was composed of cDNA or gDNA derived from T cells, B-cell-depleted T cells, or PBMCs. Deeply sampled blood TCRbeta repertoires from subjects exposed to, actively infected with, or recovered from COVID-19 were included in the dataset. A freely available public database, intended as a resource for researchers studying the immune response to SARS-CoV-2, is where the repertoires were released. Samples came from the ongoing ImmuneRACE study (first 160 participants) plus 1,254 subjects from 6 global collaborators. The sample metadata nearly always contained a de-identified subject ID, COVID-19 status, age in years and sex. HLA class I and class II types, where available, came from metadata supplied by the sample provider rather than from assay-based typing. What the authors observed across the whole study: Clinical and demographic metadata were provided uncurated, with the amount varying by source and participant.

As concerns this clone: Its target antigen remains unknown. No much larger clone is present one base from it, and per-base qualities are unavailable.

V and J lose 4 bases and 0 bases, and a span of 16 bases separates them. From the germline V gene, CDR1 is MDHEN and CDR2 is SYDVKM. From cysteine to phenylalanine, the CDR3 is 17 amino acids long. Left in the record is the CDR3 DNA by itself, 51 bases read in frame from the first base. Whole blood was collected in K2EDTA tubes by collaborating institutions according to the institutions' own protocols. For TCRbeta analysis, collaborators shipped samples in one of three forms: frozen whole blood, isolated PBMCs, or DNA extracted from either of those sample types. TCRbeta CDR3 regions were amplified from genomic DNA using the immunoSEQ Assay, a bias-controlled multiplex PCR. The authors' analysis ran thus. Within the assay, amplification of reference gene primers was used to estimate how many nucleated cells each sample contained. To quantify the absolute abundance of each unique TCRbeta CDR3 rearrangement, sequence reads were collapsed and filtered. For each sample, productive Simpson clonality was calculated by taking the square root of Simpson's diversity index across productive rearrangements. In TCRdb, the immuneACCESS table is reduced to in-frame sequences with V and J assigned. These tables do not hold every clone; where another copy was compared, an unresolved V gene accounts for under half, and the others remain unexplained. V, J and clone size reflect that table, while D and trimming were determined from the DNA. Across this sample there are hundreds of thousands of clones, with 82% seen only once. Approximately 4% of the sample rests with the top ten.

The TCR was taken from a woman aged 80 or older with acute or convalescent COVID-19. The rearrangement joined TRBV28 to TRBJ1-3; tentative D gene TRBD1, with 6 bases matching. Material for sequencing was peripheral blood. The CDR3 protein is CASSSPGHPSSGNTIYF. The DNA sequence is given as TGTGCCAGCAGTTCACCGGGACATCCGAGCTCTGGAAACACCATATATTTT.